This T cell receptor (beta chain) was documented in a study of cytomegalovirus exposure and HLA in healthy donors. Use of 60 Vbeta and 13 Jbeta primers characterized the PCR. TCRdb keeps only in-frame clones here, not all; method: immunoSEQ multiplex PCR. The sample holds approximately 200,000 clones, roughly 85% seen once. Per the germline V gene, CDR1 is MGHDK and CDR2 is SYGVNS. V was trimmed by 2 bases and J by 3 bases, leaving 10 bases between them. The CDR3 totals 14 residues. Sequenced: PBMCs. The chain couples TRBV25-1 to TRBJ1-2; D is possibly TRBD1 (5 bases). The origin of this receptor is a woman aged 25 to 39 in good health and CMV-seropositive. CDR3 protein: CASSEGGGYYGYTF. CDR3 DNA sequence: TGTGCCAGCAGTGAAGGGGGAGGGTACTATGGCTACACCTTC.